This TCR beta chain was recorded in a study of blood T cell repertoires in COVID-19. About the research overall: Both acute and convalescent COVID-19 samples were obtained from the United States, Italy and Spain.

The V and J ends lost 4 bases and 5 bases, in that order; junction bases with no gene match: 4. CDR3 length: 15 amino acids. CDR1 and CDR2 from the germline V gene are SEHNR and FQNEAQ (reference sequence). As handled by the study authors: For nucleated cells, counts were estimated from reference gene primer amplification. Sequencing used immunoSEQ multiplex PCR; TCRdb keeps in-frame clones, though not all of them. Clone size and the V and J calls come from that table; the DNA yielded D and trimming. The table shows 310,000 or so clones, with approximately 90% occurring only once. This clone appeared a few times. For recovered donors of Cohort 3, there were two negative PCRs, clearance, or symptom resolution.

The J gene is TRBJ2-2, the V gene TRBV7-9; 10 bases are a match to TRBD2. Material for sequencing was PBMCs or T cells enriched from blood (not recorded which). This receptor was identified in a woman aged 35 to 49 who had recovered from COVID-19. The CDR3 region is CASSYSGRLTGELFF. The CDR3 DNA follows: TGTGCCAGCAGCTATAGCGGGAGGTTAACCGGGGAGCTGTTTTTT.